This record looks at one TCR beta chain sequence and its context. The data belong to a study of blood T cell repertoires in COVID-19. Study details: Nucleic acid was either cDNA or gDNA, and it came from T cells, B-cell-depleted T cells, or PBMCs.

Per the original methods: Amplified reference gene primers provided the basis for estimating nucleated cell counts. The method was immunoSEQ multiplex PCR; TCRdb's version includes in-frame clones alone and lacks a portion of them. V and J calls and clone size come straight from that table; D and trimming were deduced from the DNA. The sample consists of more than 60,000 clones, about 88% of them appearing once. Sequencing used peripheral blood. This sequence originates from a woman older than 75 with active or convalescent COVID-19.

The CDR3 reads CASSLEHATGELFF. CDR3 coding DNA: TGTGCCAGCAGCTTAGAGCACGCCACCGGGGAGCTGTTTTTT. V gene TRBV7-2 combines with J gene TRBJ2-2; D is uncertain. The CDR3 contains 14 residues. The germline gives CDR1 SGHTA, CDR2 FQGNSA. The V end lost 1 base, the J end lost 4 bases, and 7 bases lay between the germline ends.